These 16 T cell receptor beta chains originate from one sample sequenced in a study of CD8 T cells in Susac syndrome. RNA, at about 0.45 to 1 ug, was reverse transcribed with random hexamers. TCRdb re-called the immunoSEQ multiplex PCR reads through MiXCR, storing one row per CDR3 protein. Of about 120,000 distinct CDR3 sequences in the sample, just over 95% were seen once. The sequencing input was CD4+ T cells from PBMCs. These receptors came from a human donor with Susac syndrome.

The CDR3 DNA sequence: TGTGCCAGCAGCCTAACAGGGGGCCCGAACACCGGGGAGCTGTTTTTT. This gives the protein CASSLTGGPNTGELFF. This chain uses TRBV7-2 with TRBJ2-2, with 9 nucleotides matching TRBD1. The CDR3 is 16 amino acids. The germline V gene has CDR1 SGHTA and CDR2 FQGNSA. The trim removed 5 bases at V and 0 bases at J, leaving 4 bases unmatched. Variable domain in full (rest from reference TRBV7-2 and TRBJ2-2): GAGVSQSPSNKVTEKGKDVELRCDPISGHTALYWYRQSLGQGLEFLIYFQGNSAPDKSGLPSDRFSAERTGGSVSTLTIQRTQQEDSAVYLCASSLTGGPNTGELFFGEGSRLTVL.

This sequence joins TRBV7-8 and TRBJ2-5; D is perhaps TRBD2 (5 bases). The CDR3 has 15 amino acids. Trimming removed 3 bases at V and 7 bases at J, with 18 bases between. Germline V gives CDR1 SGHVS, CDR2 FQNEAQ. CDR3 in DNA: TGTGCCAGCAGCTTTAGCGACTCACGAACGGGGACCCAGTACTTC. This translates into CASSFSDSRTGTQYF.

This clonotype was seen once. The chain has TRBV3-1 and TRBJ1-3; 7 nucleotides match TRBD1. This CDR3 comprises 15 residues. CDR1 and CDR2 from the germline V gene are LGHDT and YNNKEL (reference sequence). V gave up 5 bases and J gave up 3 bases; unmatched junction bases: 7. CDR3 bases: TGTGCCAGCAGCTACAGGGGCGCCGGTGGAAACACCATATATTTT. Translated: CASSYRGAGGNTIYF.

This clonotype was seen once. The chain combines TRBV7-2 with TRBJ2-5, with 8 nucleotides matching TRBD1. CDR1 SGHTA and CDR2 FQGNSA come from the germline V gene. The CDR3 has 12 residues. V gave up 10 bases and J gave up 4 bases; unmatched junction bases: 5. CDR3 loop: CATQGAGETQYF. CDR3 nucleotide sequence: TGTGCCACCCAGGGGGCGGGAGAGACCCAGTACTTC.

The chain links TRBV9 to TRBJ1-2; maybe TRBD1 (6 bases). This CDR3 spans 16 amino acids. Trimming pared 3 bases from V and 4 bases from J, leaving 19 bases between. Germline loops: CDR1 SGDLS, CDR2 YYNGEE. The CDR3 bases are TGTGCCAGCAGCGGCTCCCCCATCGGACAGTTCTATGGCTACACCTTC. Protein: CASSGSPIGQFYGYTF.

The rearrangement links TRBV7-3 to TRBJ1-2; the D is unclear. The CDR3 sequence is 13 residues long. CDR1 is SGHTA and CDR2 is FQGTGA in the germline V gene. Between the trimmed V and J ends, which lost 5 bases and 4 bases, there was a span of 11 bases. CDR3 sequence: CASSQDGVYGYTF. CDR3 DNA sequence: TGTGCCAGCAGCCAAGACGGGGTCTATGGCTACACCTTC.

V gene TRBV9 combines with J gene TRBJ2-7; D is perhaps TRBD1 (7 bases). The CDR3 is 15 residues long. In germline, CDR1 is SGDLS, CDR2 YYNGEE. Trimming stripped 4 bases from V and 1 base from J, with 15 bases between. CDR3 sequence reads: CASSPWRGLSYEQYF. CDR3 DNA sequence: TGTGCCAGCAGCCCGTGGAGGGGGCTTTCCTACGAGCAGTACTTC.

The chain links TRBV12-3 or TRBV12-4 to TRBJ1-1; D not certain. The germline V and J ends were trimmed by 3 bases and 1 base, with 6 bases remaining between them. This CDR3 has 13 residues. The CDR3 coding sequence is TGTGCCAGCAGTTTCCAGGCGAACACTGAAGCTTTCTTT. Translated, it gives CASSFQANTEAFF.

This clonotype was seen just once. In DNA, the CDR3 is TGCAGCGTTTATGGCGGGAGGGGGTACCAAGAGACCCAGTACTTC. Encoded protein: CSVYGGRGYQETQYF. The V gene is TRBV29-1, the J gene TRBJ2-5, with 9 positions matching TRBD2. The germline V gene has CDR1 SQVTM and CDR2 ANQGSEA. Trimming took 5 bases from V and 0 from J; bases not matched to a gene: 7. This CDR3 spans 15 amino acids.

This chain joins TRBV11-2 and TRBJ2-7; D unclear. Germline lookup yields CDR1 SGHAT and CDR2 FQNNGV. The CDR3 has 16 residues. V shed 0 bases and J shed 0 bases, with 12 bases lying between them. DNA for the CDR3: TGTGCCAGCAGCTTAGATAGCAGGCTGAGCTCCTACGAGCAGTACTTC. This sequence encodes CASSLDSRLSSYEQYF.

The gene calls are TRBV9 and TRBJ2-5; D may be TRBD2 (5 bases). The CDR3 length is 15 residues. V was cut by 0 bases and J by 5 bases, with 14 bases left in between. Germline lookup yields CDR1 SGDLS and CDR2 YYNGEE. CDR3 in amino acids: CASSVETTPGETQYF. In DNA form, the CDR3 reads TGTGCCAGCAGCGTAGAGACTACCCCTGGCGAGACCCAGTACTTC.

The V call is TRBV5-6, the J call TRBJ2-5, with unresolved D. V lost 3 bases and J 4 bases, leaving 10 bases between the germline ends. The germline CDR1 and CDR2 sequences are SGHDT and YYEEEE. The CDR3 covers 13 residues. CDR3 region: CASSSGMGETQYF. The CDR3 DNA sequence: TGTGCCAGCAGCTCGGGTATGGGAGAGACCCAGTACTTC. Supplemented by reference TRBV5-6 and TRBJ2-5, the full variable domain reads DAGVTQSPTHLIKTRGQQVTLRCSPKSGHDTVSWYQQALGQGPQFIFQYYEEEERQRGNFPDRFSGHQFPNYSSELNVNALLLGDSALYLCASSSGMGETQYFGPGTRLLVL.

The CDR3 DNA sequence: TGCAGTGCTAGGGATGGACAGGGGGGAGCCTACGAGCAGTACTTC. It is translated as CSARDGQGGAYEQYF. The V call is TRBV20-1, the J call TRBJ2-7; 10 bases are a match to TRBD1. J was trimmed by 2 bases and V by 3 bases; bases with no gene match: 7. This CDR3 is built from 15 residues. CDR1 DFQATT and CDR2 SNEGSKA come from the germline V gene (reference sequence).

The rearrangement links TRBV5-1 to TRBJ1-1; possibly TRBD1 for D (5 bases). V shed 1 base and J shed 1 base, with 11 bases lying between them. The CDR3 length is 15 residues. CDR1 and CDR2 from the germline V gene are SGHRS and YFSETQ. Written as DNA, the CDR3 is TGCGCCAGCAGCTTGTCCAGACAGCGGAACACTGAAGCTTTCTTT. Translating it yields CASSLSRQRNTEAFF.

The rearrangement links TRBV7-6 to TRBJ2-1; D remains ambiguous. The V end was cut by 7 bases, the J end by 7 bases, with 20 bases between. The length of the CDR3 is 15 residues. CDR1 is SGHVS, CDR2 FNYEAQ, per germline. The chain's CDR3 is CASTPAPVLGNEQFF. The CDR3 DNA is TGTGCCAGCACGCCAGCCCCGGTTCTCGGGAATGAGCAGTTCTTC.

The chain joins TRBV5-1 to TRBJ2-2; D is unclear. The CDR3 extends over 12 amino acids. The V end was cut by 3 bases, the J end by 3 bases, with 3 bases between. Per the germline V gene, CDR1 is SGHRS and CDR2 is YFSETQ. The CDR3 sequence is CASSSHTGELFF. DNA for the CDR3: TGCGCCAGCAGCTCGCACACCGGGGAGCTGTTTTTT.